Listed here is a single T cell receptor (beta chain). The data stem from a study of cytomegalovirus exposure and HLA in healthy donors. The germline V gene has CDR1 SSHAT and CDR2 FNYEAQ (reference sequence). V lost 1 base and J lost 8; bases outside the gene matches: 7. This CDR3 is built from 15 residues. Use of 60 Vbeta and 13 Jbeta primers characterized the PCR. Method: immunoSEQ multiplex PCR; TCRdb's copy keeps in-frame clones and lacks some. The listing contains 150,000 or so clones. This receptor was obtained from a woman aged 55 to 70 in good health and CMV-seronegative. The V gene is TRBV7-7, the J gene TRBJ1-4, with 7 nucleotides matching TRBD1. The sequenced sample was PBMCs. In DNA, the CDR3 is TGTGCCAGCAGCTTAGGGACAGGCTCTGGCGAAAAACTGTTTTTT. Translated, it gives CASSLGTGSGEKLFF.